The 11 T cell receptor beta chains below were found in one sample sequenced in a study of CD8 T cells in Susac syndrome. The RNA input was 0.5 to 1 ug, and it was reverse transcribed with random hexamers. MiXCR, applied by TCRdb to the immunoSEQ multiplex PCR reads, yields one record per CDR3 protein. Here the sample spans approximately 200,000 distinct CDR3 sequences, 90% to 97% being singletons. Specimen: CD4+ T cells from PBMCs. The source of these receptors is a human donor with multiple sclerosis.

This chain connects TRBV28 to TRBJ2-2; no reliable D call. The CDR3 loop spans 12 amino acids. CDR1 MDHEN and CDR2 SYDVKM come from the germline V gene. The ends were cut back, 3 bases at V and 4 bases at J, with 3 bases in the middle. The CDR3 loop is CASSLRTGELFF. CDR3 sequence (DNA): TGTGCCAGCAGTTTGCGCACCGGGGAGCTGTTTTTT.

The chain couples TRBV11-1 to TRBJ2-7; 9 bases map to TRBD2. The CDR3 is made up of 14 amino acids. Germline V lookup: CDR1 SGHAT, CDR2 FQDESV (reference sequence). The J segment lost 1 base and the V segment lost 6 bases, leaving 4 bases of the junction unmatched. The CDR3 nucleotides are TGTGCCAGCAGGACGGGACTAGCATCCTACGAGCAGTACTTC. It encodes CASRTGLASYEQYF.

The chain recombines TRBV7-6 with TRBJ2-7; 9 bases fit TRBD1. There are 15 residues in the CDR3. V shed 5 bases and J 3 bases; nucleotides not matched to a gene: 8. The germline V gene encodes CDR1 SGHVS and CDR2 FNYEAQ. The CDR3 DNA is TGTGCCAGCAGCCTATCGACAGGGGGTGGCTACGAGCAGTACTTC. Amino acids: CASSLSTGGGYEQYF. The full variable domain, rest sourced from reference TRBV7-6 and TRBJ2-7, is GAGVSQSPRYKVTKRGQDVALRCDPISGHVSLYWYRQALGQGPEFLTYFNYEAQQDKSGLPNDRFSAERPEGSISTLTIQRTEQRDSAMYRCASSLSTGGGYEQYFGPGTRLTVT.

As regards this clonotype: A read error may produce the germline difference seen at one junction end. The V and J genes are TRBV7-2 and TRBJ2-7, with D perhaps matching TRBD1 or TRBD2 (6 bases each). The germline V gene encodes CDR1 SGHTA and CDR2 FQGNSA. The CDR3 runs to 12 residues. The DNA of the CDR3 is TGTGCCAGCAGCCTCAATACGGGGGCGCGGGACTTC. Translation gives CASSLNTGARDF.

V is TRBV20-1 and J is TRBJ1-5; 8 bases match TRBD1. The CDR3 length is 15 residues. The V gene end was trimmed by 7 bases and the J gene end by 0 bases; junction bases not matched to a gene: 8. Germline CDR1 DFQATT, CDR2 SNEGSKA (reference sequence). Written as DNA, the CDR3 is TGCAGTGTCTTAGACAGGGGACATAGCAATCAGCCCCAGCATTTT. It yields the protein CSVLDRGHSNQPQHF.

This clonotype turned up a few times. A read error may produce the germline difference seen at one junction end. The chain couples TRBV7-3 to TRBJ1-2; 10 positions match TRBD1. Germline CDR1 SGHTA, CDR2 FQGTGA. There are 16 residues in the CDR3. The CDR3 reads CASSSRTGGANYGYTF. The CDR3 region has the DNA TGTGCCAGTAGCTCGAGGACAGGGGGAGCTAACTATGGCTACACCTTC.

The V and J genes are TRBV12-3 or TRBV12-4 and TRBJ1-5; D unclear. V lost 0 bases to trimming and J lost 0 bases, with 6 bases between them. There are 15 residues in the CDR3. Written as DNA, the CDR3 is TGTGCCAGCAGTTTAGCGACCTTTAGCAATCAGCCCCAGCATTTT. It yields the protein CASSLATFSNQPQHF.

This clonotype was seen only once. The chain recombines TRBV2 with TRBJ2-1; 9 nucleotides match TRBD2. With 2 bases clipped from V and 2 bases from J, the junction kept 1 base outside the gene matches. There are 15 residues in the CDR3. From germline, CDR1 is SNHLY and CDR2 FYNNEI. CDR3: CASSESSGAYNEQFF. The CDR3 bases are TGTGCCAGCAGTGAATCTAGCGGGGCCTACAATGAGCAGTTCTTC.

The chain carries TRBV30 and TRBJ1-1; no definite D call. Germline values: CDR1 GTSNPN, CDR2 SVGIG (reference sequence). V dropped 4 bases and J dropped 1 base, with 13 bases sitting between them. The CDR3 length is 14 residues. CDR3 DNA sequence: TGTGCCTGGATGCCCCTCGCAGAGAACACTGAAGCTTTCTTT. It yields the protein CAWMPLAENTEAFF.

The chain combines TRBV7-9 with TRBJ2-5, with a weak D call TRBD2 (6 bases). The length of the CDR3 is 17 residues. The V end lost 5 bases, the J end lost 2 bases, and 21 bases lay between the germline ends. CDR1 SEHNR and CDR2 FQNEAQ come from the germline V gene (reference sequence). This CDR3 is CASSPRALTSGQETQYF. The CDR3 bases are TGTGCCAGCAGCCCCAGGGCCCTGACTAGTGGGCAAGAGACCCAGTACTTC.

The rearrangement joins TRBV29-1 to TRBJ1-2; 8 nucleotides agree with TRBD1. In germline, CDR1 is SQVTM, CDR2 ANQGSEA. V shed 4 bases, J shed 4 bases, and the junction held 8 bases outside the gene matches. The CDR3 extends over 14 amino acids. CDR3 coding DNA: TGCAGCGTTGGGGCAGGGGGCATTATCTATGGCTACACCTTC. This codes for CSVGAGGIIYGYTF.